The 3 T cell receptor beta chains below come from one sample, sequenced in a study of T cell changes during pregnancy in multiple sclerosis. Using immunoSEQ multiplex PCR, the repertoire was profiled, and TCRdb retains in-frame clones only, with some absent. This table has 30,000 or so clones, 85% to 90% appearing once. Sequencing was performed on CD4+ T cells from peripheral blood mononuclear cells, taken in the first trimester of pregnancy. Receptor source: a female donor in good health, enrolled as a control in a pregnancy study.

CDR3 nucleotides: TGCGCCAGCAGCGTGGACCGACTAGACGAGCAGTACTTC. Amino acid sequence: CASSVDRLDEQYF. The chain links TRBV5-1 to TRBJ2-7; tentative D call: TRBD2 (6 bases). CDR1 and CDR2 from the germline V gene are SGHRS and YFSETQ. The CDR3 totals 13 residues. The V and J ends lost 4 bases and 5 bases respectively, with 13 bases between them. Using reference TRBV5-1 and TRBJ2-7 for the parts outside the CDR3, the full variable domain is KAGVTQTPRYLIKTRGQQVTLSCSPISGHRSVSWYQQTPGQGLQFLFEYFSETQRNKGNFPGRFSGRQFSNSRSEMNVSTLELGDSALYLCASSVDRLDEQYFGPGTRLTVT.

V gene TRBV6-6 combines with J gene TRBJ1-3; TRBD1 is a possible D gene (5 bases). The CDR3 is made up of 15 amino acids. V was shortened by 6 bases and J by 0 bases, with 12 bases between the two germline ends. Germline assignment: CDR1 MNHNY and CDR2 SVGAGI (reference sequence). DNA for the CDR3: TGTGCCAGCAGACCTAACGGGGGCTCTGGAAACACCATATATTTT. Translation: CASRPNGGSGNTIYF.

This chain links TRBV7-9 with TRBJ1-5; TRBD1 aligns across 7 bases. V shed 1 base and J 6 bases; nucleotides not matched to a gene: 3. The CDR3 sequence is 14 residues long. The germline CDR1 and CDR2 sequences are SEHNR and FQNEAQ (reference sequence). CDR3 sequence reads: CASSLGGQAQPQHF. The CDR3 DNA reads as TGTGCCAGCAGCTTAGGCGGACAGGCTCAGCCCCAGCATTTT.